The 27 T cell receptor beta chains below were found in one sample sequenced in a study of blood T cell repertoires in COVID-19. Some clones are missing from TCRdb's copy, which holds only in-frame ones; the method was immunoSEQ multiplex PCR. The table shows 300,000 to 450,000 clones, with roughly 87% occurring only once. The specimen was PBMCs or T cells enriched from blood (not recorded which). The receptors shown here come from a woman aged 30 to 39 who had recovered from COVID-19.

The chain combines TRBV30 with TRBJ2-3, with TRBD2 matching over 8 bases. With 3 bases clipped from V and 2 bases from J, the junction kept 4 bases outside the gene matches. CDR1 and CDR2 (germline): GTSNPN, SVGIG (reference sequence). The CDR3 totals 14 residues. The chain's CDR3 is CAWRVAGITDTQYF. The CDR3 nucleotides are TGTGCCTGGAGGGTAGCGGGGATCACAGATACGCAGTATTTT.

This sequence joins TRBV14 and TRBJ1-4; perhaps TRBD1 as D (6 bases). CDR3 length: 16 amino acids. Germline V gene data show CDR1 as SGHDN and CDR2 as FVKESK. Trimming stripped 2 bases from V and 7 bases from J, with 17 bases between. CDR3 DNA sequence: TGTGCCAGCAGCCAACCCAACAGGGAGAAGGGTGAAAAACTGTTTTTT. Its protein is CASSQPNREKGEKLFF.

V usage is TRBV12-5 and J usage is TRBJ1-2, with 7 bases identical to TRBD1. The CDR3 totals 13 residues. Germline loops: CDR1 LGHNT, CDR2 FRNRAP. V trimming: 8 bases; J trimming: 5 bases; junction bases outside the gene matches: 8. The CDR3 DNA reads TGTGCTAGTTCCGCGACAGGGTCTTATGGCTACACCTTC. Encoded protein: CASSATGSYGYTF.

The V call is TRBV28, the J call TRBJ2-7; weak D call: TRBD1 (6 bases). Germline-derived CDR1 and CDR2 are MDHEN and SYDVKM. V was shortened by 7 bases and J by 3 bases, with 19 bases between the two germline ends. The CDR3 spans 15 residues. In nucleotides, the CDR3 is TGTGCCAGCACCCCCCTGGGGGACACCCGCTACGAGCAGTACTTC. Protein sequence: CASTPLGDTRYEQYF.

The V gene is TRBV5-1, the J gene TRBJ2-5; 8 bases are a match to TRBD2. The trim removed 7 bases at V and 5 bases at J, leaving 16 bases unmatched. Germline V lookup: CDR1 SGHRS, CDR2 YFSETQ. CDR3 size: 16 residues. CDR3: CASEAGVTTSQETQYF. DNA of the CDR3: TGCGCCAGCGAAGCGGGGGTAACCACAAGCCAGGAGACCCAGTACTTC.

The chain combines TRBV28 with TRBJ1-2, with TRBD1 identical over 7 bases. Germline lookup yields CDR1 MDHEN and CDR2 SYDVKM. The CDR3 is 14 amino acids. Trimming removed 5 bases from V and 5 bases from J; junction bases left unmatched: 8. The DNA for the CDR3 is TGTGCCAGCAGTCCGTCCGGGACAGTTTATGGCTACACCTTC. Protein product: CASSPSGTVYGYTF.

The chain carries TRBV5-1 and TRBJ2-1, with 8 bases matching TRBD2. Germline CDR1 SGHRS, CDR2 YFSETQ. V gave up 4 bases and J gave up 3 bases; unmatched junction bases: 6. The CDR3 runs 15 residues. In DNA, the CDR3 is TGCGCCAGCAGCCCTGGACTAGCAAACTACAATGAGCAGTTCTTC. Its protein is CASSPGLANYNEQFF.

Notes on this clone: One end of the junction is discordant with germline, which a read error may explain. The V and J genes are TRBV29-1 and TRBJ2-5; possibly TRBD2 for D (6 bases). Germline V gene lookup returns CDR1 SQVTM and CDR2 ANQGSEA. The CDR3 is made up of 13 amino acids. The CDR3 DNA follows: TGCAGCGGTGAAGTCGAAGGGAGGGAGACCCAGTACTTC. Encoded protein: CSGEVEGRETQYF. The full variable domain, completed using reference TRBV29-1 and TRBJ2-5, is SAVISQKPSRDICQRGTSLTIQCQVDSQVTMMFWYRQQPGQSLTLIATANQGSEATYESGFVIDKFPISRPNLTFSTLTVSNMSPEDSSIYLCSGEVEGRETQYFGPGTRLLVL.

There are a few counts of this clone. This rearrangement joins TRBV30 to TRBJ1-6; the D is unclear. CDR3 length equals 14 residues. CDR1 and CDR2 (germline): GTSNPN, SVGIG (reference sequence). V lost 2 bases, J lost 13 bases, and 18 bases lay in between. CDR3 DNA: TGTGCCTGGAGTTCAATGACAAGCCGTTCGCCCCTCCACTTT. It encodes CAWSSMTSRSPLHF.

The CDR3 DNA follows: TGTGCCTGGAGTACCCAGGTAGGAAATCAGCCCCAGCATTTT. Translating it yields CAWSTQVGNQPQHF. The chain employs TRBV30 and TRBJ1-5; the D is unclear. The CDR3 extends over 14 amino acids. Germline-derived CDR1 and CDR2 are GTSNPN and SVGIG (reference sequence). Deletions cut 2 bases from V and 4 bases from J, with 12 bases between.

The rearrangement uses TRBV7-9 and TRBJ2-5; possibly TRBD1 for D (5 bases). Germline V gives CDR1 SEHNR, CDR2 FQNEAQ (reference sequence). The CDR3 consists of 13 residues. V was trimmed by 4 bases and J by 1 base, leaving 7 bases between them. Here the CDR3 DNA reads TGTGCCAGCAGCTCAGGGTTCCAAGAGACCCAGTACTTC. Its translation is CASSSGFQETQYF.

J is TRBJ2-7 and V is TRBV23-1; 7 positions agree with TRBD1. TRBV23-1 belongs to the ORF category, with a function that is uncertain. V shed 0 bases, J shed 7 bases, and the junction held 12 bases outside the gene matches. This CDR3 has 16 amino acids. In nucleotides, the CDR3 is TGCGCCAGCAGTCAATCGATTGGACAGGTCCTTGGGGAGCAGTACTTC. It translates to CASSQSIGQVLGEQYF.

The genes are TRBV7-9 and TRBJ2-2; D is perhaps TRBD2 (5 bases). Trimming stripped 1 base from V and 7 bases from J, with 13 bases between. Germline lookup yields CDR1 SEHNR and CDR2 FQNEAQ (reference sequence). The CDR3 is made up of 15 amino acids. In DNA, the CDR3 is TGTGCCAGCAGCTTAGGGACTCCTTCGAGCGGGGAGCTGTTTTTT. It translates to CASSLGTPSSGELFF.

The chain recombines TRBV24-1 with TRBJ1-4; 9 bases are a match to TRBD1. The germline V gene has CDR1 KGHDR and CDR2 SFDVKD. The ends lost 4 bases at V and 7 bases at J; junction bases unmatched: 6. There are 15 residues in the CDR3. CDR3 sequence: CATSETGGGSEKLFF. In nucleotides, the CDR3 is TGTGCCACCAGTGAAACAGGGGGCGGTTCTGAAAAACTGTTTTTT.

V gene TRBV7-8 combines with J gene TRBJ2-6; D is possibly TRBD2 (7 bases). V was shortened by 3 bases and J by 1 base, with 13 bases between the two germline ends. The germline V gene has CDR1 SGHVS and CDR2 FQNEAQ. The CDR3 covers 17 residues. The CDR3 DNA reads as TGTGCCAGCAGCTTTAGGACAGCGGGATCTGGGGCCAACGTCCTGACTTTC. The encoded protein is CASSFRTAGSGANVLTF.

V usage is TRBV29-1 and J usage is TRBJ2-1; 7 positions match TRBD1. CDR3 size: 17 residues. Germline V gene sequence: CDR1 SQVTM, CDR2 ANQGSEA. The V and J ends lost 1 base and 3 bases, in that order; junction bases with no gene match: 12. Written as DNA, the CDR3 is TGCAGCGTTGAAGTCCCGAGACAGGGCGTAGTCTACAATGAGCAGTTCTTC. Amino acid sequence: CSVEVPRQGVVYNEQFF.

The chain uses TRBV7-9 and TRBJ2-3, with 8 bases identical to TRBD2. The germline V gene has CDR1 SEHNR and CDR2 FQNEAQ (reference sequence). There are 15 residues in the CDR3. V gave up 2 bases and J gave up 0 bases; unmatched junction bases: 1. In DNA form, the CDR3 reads TGTGCCAGCAGCTTAACTAGCGGTAGCACAGATACGCAGTATTTT. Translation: CASSLTSGSTDTQYF.

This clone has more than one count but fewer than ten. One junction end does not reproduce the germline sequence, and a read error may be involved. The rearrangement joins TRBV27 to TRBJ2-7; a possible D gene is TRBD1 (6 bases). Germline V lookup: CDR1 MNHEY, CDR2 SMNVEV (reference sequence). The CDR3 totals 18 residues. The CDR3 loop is CASSSYLPLAGVVVEPYF. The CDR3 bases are TGTGCCAGCAGTTCATACCTCCCCCTGGCAGGGGTGGTTGTTGAGCCGTACTTC.

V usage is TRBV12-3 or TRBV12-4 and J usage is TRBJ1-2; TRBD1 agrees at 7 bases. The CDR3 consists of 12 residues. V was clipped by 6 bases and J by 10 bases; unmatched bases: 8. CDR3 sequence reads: CASRWDREPYTF. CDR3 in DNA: TGTGCCAGCAGATGGGACAGAGAGCCCTACACCTTC.

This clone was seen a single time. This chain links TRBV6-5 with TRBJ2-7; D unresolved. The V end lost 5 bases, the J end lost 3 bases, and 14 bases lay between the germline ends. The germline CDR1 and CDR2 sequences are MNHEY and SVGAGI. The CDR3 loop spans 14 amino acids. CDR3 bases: TGTGCCAGCAGTCTGCACCGACACGACTACGAGCAGTACTTC. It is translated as CASSLHRHDYEQYF.

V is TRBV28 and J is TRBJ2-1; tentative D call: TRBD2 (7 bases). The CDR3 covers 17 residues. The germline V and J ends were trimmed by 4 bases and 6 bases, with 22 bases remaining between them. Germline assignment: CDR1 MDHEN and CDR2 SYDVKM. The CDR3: CASSYDEGGAPPNEQFF. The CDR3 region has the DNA TGTGCCAGCAGTTATGATGAGGGGGGGGCTCCCCCCAATGAGCAGTTCTTC.

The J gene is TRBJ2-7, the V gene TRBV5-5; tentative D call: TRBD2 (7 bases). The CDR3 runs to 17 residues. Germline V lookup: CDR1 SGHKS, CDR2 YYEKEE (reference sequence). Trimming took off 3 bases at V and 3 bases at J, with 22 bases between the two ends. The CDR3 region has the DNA TGTGCCAGCAGCTGGGCGGGGGCACAGGGCCCTAGCTACGAGCAGTACTTC. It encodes CASSWAGAQGPSYEQYF.

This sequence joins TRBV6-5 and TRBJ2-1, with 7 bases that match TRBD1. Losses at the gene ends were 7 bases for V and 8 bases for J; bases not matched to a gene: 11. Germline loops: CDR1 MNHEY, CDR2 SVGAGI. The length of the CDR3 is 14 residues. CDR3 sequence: CASTPTGQIHEQFF. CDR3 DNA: TGTGCCAGCACCCCCACGGGACAGATCCATGAGCAGTTCTTC.

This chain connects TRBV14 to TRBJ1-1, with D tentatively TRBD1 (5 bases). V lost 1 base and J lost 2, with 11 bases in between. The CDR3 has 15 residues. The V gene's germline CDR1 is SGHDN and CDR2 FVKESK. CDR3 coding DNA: TGTGCCAGCAGCCAAGTTATAGGGGCCAACACTGAAGCTTTCTTT. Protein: CASSQVIGANTEAFF.

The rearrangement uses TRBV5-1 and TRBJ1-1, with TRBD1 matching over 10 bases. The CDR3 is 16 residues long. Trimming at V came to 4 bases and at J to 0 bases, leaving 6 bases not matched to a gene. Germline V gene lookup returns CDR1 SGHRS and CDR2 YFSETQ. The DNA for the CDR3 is TGCGCCAGCAGCCTGGACGGGACAGGGGTGAACACTGAAGCTTTCTTT. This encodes CASSLDGTGVNTEAFF.

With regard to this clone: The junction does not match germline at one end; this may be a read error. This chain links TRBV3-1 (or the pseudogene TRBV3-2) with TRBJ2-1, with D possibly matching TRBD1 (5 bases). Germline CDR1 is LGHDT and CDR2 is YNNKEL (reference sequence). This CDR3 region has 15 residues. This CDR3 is CASSQDLSGSPSSVF. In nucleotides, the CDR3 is TGTGCCAGCAGCCAAGATTTATCAGGGTCGCCGTCGTCGGTCTTC.

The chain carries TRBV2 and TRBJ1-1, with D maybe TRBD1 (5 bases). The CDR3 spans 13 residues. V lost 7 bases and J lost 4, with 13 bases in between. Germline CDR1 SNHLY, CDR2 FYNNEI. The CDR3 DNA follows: TGTGCCAGCACTGACGTGGGGGGCACTGAAGCTTTCTTT. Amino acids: CASTDVGGTEAFF.